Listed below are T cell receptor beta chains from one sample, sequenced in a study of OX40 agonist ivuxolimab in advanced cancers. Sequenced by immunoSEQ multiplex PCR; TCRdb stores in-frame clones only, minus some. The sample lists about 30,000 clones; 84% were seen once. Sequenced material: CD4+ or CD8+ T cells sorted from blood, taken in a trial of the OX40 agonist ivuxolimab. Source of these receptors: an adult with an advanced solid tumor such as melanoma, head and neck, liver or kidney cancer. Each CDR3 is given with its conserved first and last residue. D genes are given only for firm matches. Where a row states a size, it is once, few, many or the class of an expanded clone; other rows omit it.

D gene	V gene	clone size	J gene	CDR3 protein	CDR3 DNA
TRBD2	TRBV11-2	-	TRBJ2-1	CASSLSAGGSNEQFF	TGTGCCAGCAGCTTATCCGCGGGAGGATCGAATGAGCAGTTCTTC
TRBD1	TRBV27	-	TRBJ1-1	CASSYGQGSTEAFF	TGTGCCAGCAGTTACGGACAGGGAAGCACTGAAGCTTTCTTT
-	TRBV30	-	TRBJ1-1	CAWSAPFTGWGTEAFF	TGTGCCTGGAGTGCCCCTTTTACAGGGTGGGGCACTGAAGCTTTCTTT
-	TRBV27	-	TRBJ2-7	CASGLGPSYEQYF	TGTGCCAGCGGCCTGGGGCCGTCTTACGAGCAGTACTTC
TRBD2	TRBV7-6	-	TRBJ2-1	CASSLGLAGDNEQFF	TGTGCCAGCAGCTTAGGACTAGCGGGAGACAATGAGCAGTTCTTC
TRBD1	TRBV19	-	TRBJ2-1	CASSSTTGGLDEQFF	TGTGCCAGTAGTAGTACGACAGGGGGCTTGGATGAGCAGTTCTTC
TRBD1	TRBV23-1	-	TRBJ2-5	CASSLQSRDRVRETQYF	TGCGCCAGCAGCCTTCAATCCAGAGACAGGGTAAGAGAGACCCAGTACTTC
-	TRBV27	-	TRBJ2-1	CASSLGPGNEQFF	TGTGCCAGCAGTTTAGGACCGGGCAATGAGCAGTTCTTC
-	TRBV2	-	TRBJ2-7	CASRGSGEQYF	TGTGCCAGCAGGGGTTCGGGGGAGCAGTACTTC
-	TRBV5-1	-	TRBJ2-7	CASRPDSLYYEQYF	TGCGCCAGCCGGCCTGACAGCCTGTACTACGAGCAGTACTTC
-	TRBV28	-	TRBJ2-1	CASSSIQGLYEQFF	TGTGCCAGCAGTTCCATTCAGGGGTTGTATGAGCAGTTCTTC
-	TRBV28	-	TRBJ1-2	CASSLVRGSSNYGYTF	TGTGCCAGCAGTTTGGTCAGGGGCTCTTCTAACTATGGCTACACCTTC
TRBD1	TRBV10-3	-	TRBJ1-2	CAIYPDRYYGYTF	TGTGCCATCTACCCGGACAGGTACTATGGCTACACCTTC
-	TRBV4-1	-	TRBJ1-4	CASSLALGRVNEKLFF	TGCGCCAGCAGCCTCGCCCTGGGGAGAGTTAATGAAAAACTGTTTTTT
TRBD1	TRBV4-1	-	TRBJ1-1	CASSLRDRGPTWDTEAFF	TGCGCCAGCAGCCTCCGGGACAGGGGGCCTACTTGGGACACTGAAGCTTTCTTT
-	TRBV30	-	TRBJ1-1	CAWRGWDTEAFF	TGTGCCTGGAGAGGGTGGGACACTGAAGCTTTCTTT
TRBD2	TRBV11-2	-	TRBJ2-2	CASSLESSGFAGELFF	TGTGCCAGCAGCTTAGAGTCTAGCGGGTTTGCCGGGGAGCTGTTTTTT
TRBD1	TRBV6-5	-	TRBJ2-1	CASNGQGNNNEQFF	TGTGCCAGCAACGGACAGGGCAACAACAATGAGCAGTTCTTC
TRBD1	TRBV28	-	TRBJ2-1	CASSLLPGQGAHNEQFF	TGTGCCAGCAGTTTACTACCTGGACAGGGGGCTCACAATGAGCAGTTCTTC
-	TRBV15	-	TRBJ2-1	CATSTSRGNEQFF	TGTGCCACCAGCACCTCAAGGGGGAATGAGCAGTTCTTC
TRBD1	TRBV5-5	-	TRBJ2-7	CASSMGQYYEQYF	TGTGCCAGCAGCATGGGACAGTACTACGAGCAGTACTTC
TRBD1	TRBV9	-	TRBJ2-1	CASSVGGQGIDEQFF	TGTGCCAGCAGCGTAGGAGGACAGGGGATCGATGAGCAGTTCTTC
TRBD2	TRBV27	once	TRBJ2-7	CASSSKILAGGIYEQYF	TGTGCCAGCAGTTCCAAAATACTAGCGGGGGGGATCTACGAGCAGTACTTC
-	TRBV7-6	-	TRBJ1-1	CAGSPYTEAFF	TGTGCCGGTTCCCCATACACTGAAGCTTTCTTT
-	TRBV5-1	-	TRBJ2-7	CASSLGSQGRFSYEQYF	TGCGCCAGCAGCTTAGGCTCCCAGGGGCGATTCTCCTACGAGCAGTACTTC
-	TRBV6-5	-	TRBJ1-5	CASSVNSNQPQHF	TGTGCCAGCAGTGTCAATAGCAATCAGCCCCAGCATTTT
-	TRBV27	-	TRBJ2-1	CASSLNQGRGNEQFF	TGTGCCAGCAGTTTAAACCAGGGGCGCGGGAATGAGCAGTTCTTC
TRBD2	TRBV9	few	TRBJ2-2	CASSPGLDNTGELFF	TGTGCCAGCAGCCCGGGACTAGATAACACCGGGGAGCTGTTTTTT
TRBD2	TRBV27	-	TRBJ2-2	CASSFGLAGPTGELFF	TGTGCCAGCAGTTTTGGACTAGCGGGACCCACCGGGGAGCTGTTTTTT
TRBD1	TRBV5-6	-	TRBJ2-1	CASRTGTGSYNEQFF	TGTGCCAGCAGGACCGGGACAGGGTCCTACAATGAGCAGTTCTTC
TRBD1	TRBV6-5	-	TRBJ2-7	CASSYSLRQGSYEQYF	TGTGCCAGCAGTTACTCGTTGAGACAGGGGTCCTACGAGCAGTACTTC
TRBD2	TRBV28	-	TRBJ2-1	CASSLLAATYNEQFF	TGTGCCAGCAGTTTGCTAGCGGCTACCTACAATGAGCAGTTCTTC
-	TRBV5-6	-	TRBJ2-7	CASSFRGEIYEQYF	TGTGCCAGCAGCTTTAGAGGGGAGATTTACGAGCAGTACTTC
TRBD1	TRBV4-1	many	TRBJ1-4	CASSRYGTGNEKLFF	TGCGCCAGCAGCCGATACGGGACAGGGAATGAAAAACTGTTTTTT
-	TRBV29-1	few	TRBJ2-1	CSVEDREYEQFF	TGCAGCGTTGAAGATCGGGAGTATGAGCAGTTCTTC
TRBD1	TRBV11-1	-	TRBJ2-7	CASSSGQGTEQYF	TGTGCCAGCAGCTCGGGACAGGGAACCGAGCAGTACTTC
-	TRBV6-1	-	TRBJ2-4	CASSDEGAQNIQYF	TGTGCCAGCAGTGATGAAGGGGCCCAAAACATTCAGTACTTC
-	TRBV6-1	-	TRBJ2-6	CASRDTGSGANVLTF	TGTGCCAGCAGGGACACGGGCTCTGGGGCCAACGTCCTGACTTTC
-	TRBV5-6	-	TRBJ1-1	CASSLNTEAFF	TGTGCCAGCAGCTTGAATACTGAAGCTTTCTTT
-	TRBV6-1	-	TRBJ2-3	CASSGVDGGGDTQYF	TGTGCCAGCAGTGGTGTAGACGGGGGCGGGGATACGCAGTATTTT
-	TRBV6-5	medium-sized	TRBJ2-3	CASGLQSTDTQYF	TGTGCCAGCGGCCTCCAATCCACAGATACGCAGTATTTT